This T cell receptor beta chain appears in the sequencing data of a study of human T cells and chemical hapten exposure. This clonotype was seen a few times. Methods used by the authors: There were a median of roughly 100,000 TCRs per sample, with a range from about 20,000 to 700,000. TCRdb redid the calling of the 5' RACE reads with MiXCR, one entry per CDR3 protein. TCRdb assigned the V and J calls; the authors' analysis was not used. The sample lists more than 140,000 distinct CDR3 sequences; around 4.1% were seen once. The authors extracted total RNA from unfractionated whole blood. V was clipped by 5 bases and J by 0 bases, with 12 bases between them. The CDR3 sequence is 14 residues long. Looked up from germline, CDR1 is DFQATT and CDR2 is SNEGSKA (reference sequence).

The chain couples TRBV20-1 to TRBJ2-3; weak D call: TRBD2 (7 bases). The TCR was taken from a female donor in good health. CDR3 amino acids: CSAPPGGSTDTQYF. CDR3 sequence (DNA): TGCAGTGCTCCGCCGGGGGGCAGCACAGATACGCAGTATTTT.